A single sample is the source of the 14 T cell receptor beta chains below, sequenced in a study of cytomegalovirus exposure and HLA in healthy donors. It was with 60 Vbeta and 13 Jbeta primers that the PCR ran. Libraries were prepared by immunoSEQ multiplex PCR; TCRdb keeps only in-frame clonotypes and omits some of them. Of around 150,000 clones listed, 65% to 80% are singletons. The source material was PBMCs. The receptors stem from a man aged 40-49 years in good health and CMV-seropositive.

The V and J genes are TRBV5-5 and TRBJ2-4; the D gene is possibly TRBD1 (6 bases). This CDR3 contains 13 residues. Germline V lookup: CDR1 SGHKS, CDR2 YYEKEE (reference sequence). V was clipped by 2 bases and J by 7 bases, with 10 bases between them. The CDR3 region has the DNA TGTGCCAGCAGCTTCGACAGGACTAACATTCAGTACTTC. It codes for CASSFDRTNIQYF.

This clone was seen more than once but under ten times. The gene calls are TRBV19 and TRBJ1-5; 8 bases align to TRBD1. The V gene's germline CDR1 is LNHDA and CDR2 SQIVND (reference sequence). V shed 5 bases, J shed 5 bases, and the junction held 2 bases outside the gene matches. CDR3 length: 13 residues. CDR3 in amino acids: CASSDRGDQPQHF. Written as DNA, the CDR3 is TGTGCCAGTAGTGACAGGGGAGATCAGCCCCAGCATTTT.

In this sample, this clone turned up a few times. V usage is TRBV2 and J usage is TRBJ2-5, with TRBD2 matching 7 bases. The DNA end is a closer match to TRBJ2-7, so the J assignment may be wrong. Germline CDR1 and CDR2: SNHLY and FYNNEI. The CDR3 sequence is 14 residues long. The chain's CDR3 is CASRSAGAVYEQYF. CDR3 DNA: TGTGCCAGCAGATCCGCGGGAGCGGTCTACGAGCAGTACTTC.

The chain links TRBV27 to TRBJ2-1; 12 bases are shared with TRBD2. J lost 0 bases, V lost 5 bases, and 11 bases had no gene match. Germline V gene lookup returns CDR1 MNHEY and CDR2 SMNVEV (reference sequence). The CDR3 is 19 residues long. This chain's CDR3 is CASSPRLAGATSSYNEQFF. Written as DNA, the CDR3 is TGTGCCAGCAGTCCCCGACTAGCGGGAGCAACCTCCTCCTACAATGAGCAGTTCTTC.

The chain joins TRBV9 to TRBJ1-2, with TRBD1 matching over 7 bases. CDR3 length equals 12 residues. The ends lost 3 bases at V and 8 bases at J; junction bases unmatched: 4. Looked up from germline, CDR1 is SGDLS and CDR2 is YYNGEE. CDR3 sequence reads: CASSDLRGGYTF. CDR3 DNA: TGTGCCAGCAGCGACCTCAGGGGGGGCTACACCTTC.

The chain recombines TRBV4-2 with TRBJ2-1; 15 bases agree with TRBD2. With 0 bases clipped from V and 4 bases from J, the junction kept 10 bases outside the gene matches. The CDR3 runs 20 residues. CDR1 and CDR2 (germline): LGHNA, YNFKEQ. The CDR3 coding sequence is TGTGCCAGCAGCCAAGATAAGCCCGGGACTAGCGGGAGGATATACAATGAGCAGTTCTTC. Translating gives CASSQDKPGTSGRIYNEQFF.

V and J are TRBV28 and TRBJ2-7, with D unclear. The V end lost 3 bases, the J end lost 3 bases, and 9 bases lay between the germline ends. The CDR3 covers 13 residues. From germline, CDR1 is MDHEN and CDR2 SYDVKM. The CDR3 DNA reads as TGTGCCAGCAGTTTGGTTCCGGTCTACGAGCAGTACTTC. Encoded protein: CASSLVPVYEQYF.

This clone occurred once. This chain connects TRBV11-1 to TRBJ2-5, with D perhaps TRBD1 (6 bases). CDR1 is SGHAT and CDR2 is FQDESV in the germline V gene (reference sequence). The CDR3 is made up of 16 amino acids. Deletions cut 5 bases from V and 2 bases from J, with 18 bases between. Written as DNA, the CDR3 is TGTGCCAGCAGCGGCCTCGGATCGGACAGTCAAGAGACCCAGTACTTC. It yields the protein CASSGLGSDSQETQYF.

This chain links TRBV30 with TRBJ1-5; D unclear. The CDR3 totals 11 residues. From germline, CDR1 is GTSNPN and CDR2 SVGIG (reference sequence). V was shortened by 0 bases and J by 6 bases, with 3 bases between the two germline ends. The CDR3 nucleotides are TGTGCCTGGAGTGTCGGTCAGCCCCAGCATTTT. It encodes CAWSVGQPQHF.

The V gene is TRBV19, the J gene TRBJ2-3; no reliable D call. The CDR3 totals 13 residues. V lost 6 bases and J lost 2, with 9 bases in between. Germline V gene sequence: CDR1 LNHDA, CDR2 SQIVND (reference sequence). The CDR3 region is CASRRLLTDTQYF. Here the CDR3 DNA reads TGTGCCAGTAGGCGGTTACTCACAGATACGCAGTATTTT.

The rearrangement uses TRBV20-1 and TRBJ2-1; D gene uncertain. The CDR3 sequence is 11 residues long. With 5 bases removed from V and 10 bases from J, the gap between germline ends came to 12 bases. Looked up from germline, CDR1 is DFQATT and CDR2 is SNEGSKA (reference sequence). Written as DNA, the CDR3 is TGCAGTGCTCCCTTGCAAGCGGAGCAGTTCTTC. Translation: CSAPLQAEQFF.

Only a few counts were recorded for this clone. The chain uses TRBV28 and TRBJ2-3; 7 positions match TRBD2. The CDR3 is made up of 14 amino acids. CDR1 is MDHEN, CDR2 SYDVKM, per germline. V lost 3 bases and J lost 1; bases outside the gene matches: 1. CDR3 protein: CASSFLAGTDTQYF. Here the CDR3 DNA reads TGTGCCAGCAGTTTCCTAGCGGGCACAGATACGCAGTATTTT.

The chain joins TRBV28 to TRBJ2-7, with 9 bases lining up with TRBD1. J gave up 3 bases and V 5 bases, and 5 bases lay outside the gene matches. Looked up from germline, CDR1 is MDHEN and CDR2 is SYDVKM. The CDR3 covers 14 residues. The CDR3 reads CASSAGTGIYEQYF. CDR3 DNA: TGTGCCAGCAGTGCCGGGACAGGGATCTACGAGCAGTACTTC.

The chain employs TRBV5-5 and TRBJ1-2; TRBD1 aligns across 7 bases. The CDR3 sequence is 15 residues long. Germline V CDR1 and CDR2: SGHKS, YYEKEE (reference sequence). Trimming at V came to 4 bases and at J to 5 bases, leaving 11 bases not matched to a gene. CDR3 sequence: CASSPPYRGRYGYTF. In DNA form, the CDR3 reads TGTGCCAGCAGCCCTCCTTACAGGGGACGTTATGGCTACACCTTC.